This is a list of T cell receptor beta chains from one sample in a study of shared clonotypes between healthy human individuals. Assay: immunoSEQ multiplex PCR; the TCRdb copy retains only in-frame clones and omits some. The profile shows roughly 2.5 million clones, 85% to 95% of them singletons. Sequenced sample: naive CD4+ T cells sorted from blood. These receptors were obtained from a man aged 18 to 35 in good health. The CDR3 runs from the conserved cysteine through the conserved F or W.

>TRBJ1-3|TRBV6-5
CASSYGQGFGNTIYF
>TRBJ2-2|TRBV19
CASSIMRANTGELFF
>TRBJ2-3|TRBV10-3
CAISEGGGTQYF
>TRBJ1-5|TRBV28
CASRRQGDGNQPQHF
>TRBJ2-1|TRBV28
CASRSGLAGWNEQFF
>TRBJ2-1|TRBV7-2
CASSSPGTSGRLNEQFF
>TRBJ2-7|TRBV5-5
CASRGGWTPQKEQYF
>TRBJ2-5|TRBV29-1
CSVEARMVETQYF
>TRBJ1-5|TRBV28
CASSSNGVPGGQPQHF
>TRBJ2-7|TRBV28
CASSSQGQRNYEQYF
>TRBJ2-5|TRBV18
CASSRDRGQETQYF
>TRBJ2-1|TRBV7-2
CASSVGQGSGEQFF
>TRBJ1-2|TRBV30
CAWRTSIMYTF
>TRBJ2-1|TRBV7-2
CASSLSSTSGTGRNEQFF
>TRBJ2-2|TRBV2
CASIKDRGRTGELFF
>TRBJ2-3|TRBV6-4
CASSPWSGGGTDTQYF
>TRBJ2-7|TRBV30
CAWNLSGRGRYEQYF
>TRBJ2-7|TRBV27
CASSLYRLAGAEYF
>TRBJ2-3|TRBV7-9
CASKGTGQSTDTQYF
>TRBJ2-7|TRBV30
CAWSVRRGSYEQYF
>TRBJ2-5|TRBV7-2
CASSSQVTGMETQYF
>TRBJ2-2|TRBV5-1
CASSEGDSAGELFF
>TRBJ1-2|TRBV28
CASSLRYRSPENYGYTF
>TRBJ2-7|TRBV14
CASSQAPGGSYEQYF
>TRBJ2-2|TRBV5-1
CASSVGQVNTGELFF
>TRBJ2-3|TRBV29-1
CSVEDTWALEAYTQYF
>TRBJ2-1|TRBV7-2
CASSLGSGIGYEQFF
>TRBJ1-1|TRBV25-1
CASRATGISNTEAFF
>TRBJ1-2|TRBV25-1
CASSGSNYGYTF
>TRBJ2-7|TRBV11-2
CASSPTSGREYEQYF
>TRBJ2-7|TRBV27
CASSLYGYEQYF
>TRBJ1-4|TRBV7-9
CASSKTGNNEKLFF
>TRBJ2-3|TRBV10-2
CASSLGSGGADTQYF
>TRBJ1-4|TRBV6-1
CASSGPGSNEKLFF
>TRBJ1-4|TRBV10-3
CAIRSSAATNEKLFF
>TRBJ2-7|TRBV5-1
CASSWGGQPSYEQYF
>TRBJ1-6|TRBV6-1
CASRGEVRSPLHF
>TRBJ2-7|TRBV9
CASSVGTVTYEQYF
>TRBJ2-3|TRBV5-4
CASSLTGERGGPDTQYF
>TRBJ2-7|TRBV5-6
CASSSGTGGVDEQYF
>TRBJ2-2|TRBV7-6
CASTSPSEGGELFF
>TRBJ2-2|TRBV6-5
CASTPAGYGTGELFF
>TRBJ2-7|TRBV6-6
CASTVTSGNYEQYF
>TRBJ2-6|TRBV11-2
CASSLSRANVLTF
>TRBJ1-6|TRBV5-6
CASSLLTVNSPLHF
>TRBJ2-2|TRBV5-4
CASSLARTGGYSGELFF
>TRBJ2-5|TRBV4-2
CASSQEGRETQYF